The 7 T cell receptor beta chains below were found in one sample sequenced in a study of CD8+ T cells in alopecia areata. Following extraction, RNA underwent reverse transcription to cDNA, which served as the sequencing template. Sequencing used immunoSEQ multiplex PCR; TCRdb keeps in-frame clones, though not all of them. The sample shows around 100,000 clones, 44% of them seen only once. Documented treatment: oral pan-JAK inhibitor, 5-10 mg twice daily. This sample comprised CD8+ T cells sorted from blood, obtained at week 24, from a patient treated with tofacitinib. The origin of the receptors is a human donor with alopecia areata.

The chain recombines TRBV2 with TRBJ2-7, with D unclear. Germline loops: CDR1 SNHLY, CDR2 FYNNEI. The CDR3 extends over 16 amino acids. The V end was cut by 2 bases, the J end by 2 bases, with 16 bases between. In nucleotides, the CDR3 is TGTGCCAGCAGTGAAAATATTGGCGCCCACGCCTACGAGCAGTACTTC. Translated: CASSENIGAHAYEQYF.

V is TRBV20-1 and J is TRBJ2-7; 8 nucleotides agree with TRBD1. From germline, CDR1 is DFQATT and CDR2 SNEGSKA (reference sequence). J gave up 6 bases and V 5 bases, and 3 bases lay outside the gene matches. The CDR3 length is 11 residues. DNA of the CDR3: TGCAGTGCTCAGGGGGCCGGCGAGCAGTACTTC. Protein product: CSAQGAGEQYF.

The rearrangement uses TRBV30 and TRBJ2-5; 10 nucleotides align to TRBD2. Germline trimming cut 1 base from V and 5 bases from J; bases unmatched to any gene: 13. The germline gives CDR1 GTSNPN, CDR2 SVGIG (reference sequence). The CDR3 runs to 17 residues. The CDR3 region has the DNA TGTGCCTGGAGTGACGACAGTAAGACTAGCGGGTTGGAGACCCAGTACTTC. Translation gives CAWSDDSKTSGLETQYF. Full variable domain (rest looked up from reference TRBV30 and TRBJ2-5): SQTIHQWPATLVQPVGSPLSLECTVEGTSNPNLYWYRQAAGRGLQLLFYSVGIGQISSEVPQNLSASRPQDRQFILSSKKLLLSDSGFYLCAWSDDSKTSGLETQYFGPGTRLLVL.

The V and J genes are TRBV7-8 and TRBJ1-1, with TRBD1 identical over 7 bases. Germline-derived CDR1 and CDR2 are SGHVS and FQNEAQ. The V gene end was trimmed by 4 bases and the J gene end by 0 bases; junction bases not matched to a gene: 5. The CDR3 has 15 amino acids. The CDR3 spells CASSSAQGVNTEAFF. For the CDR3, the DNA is TGTGCCAGCAGCTCTGCCCAGGGGGTGAACACTGAAGCTTTCTTT.

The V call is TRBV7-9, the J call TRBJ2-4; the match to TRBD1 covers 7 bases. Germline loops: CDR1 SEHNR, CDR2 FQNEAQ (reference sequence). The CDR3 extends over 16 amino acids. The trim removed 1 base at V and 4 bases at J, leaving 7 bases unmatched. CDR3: CASSLVGTALKNIQYF. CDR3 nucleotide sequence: TGTGCCAGCAGCTTAGTAGGGACAGCGCTAAAAAACATTCAGTACTTC. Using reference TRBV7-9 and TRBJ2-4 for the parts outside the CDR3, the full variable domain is DTGVSQNPRHKITKRGQNVTFRCDPISEHNRLYWYRQTLGQGPEFLTYFQNEAQLEKSRLLSDRFSAERPKGSFSTLEIQRTEQGDSAMYLCASSLVGTALKNIQYFGAGTRLSVL.

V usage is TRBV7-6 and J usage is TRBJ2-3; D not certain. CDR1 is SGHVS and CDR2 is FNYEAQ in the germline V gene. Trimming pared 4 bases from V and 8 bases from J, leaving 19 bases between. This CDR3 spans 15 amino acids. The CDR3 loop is CASSSWTEAQTTQYF. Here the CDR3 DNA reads TGTGCCAGCAGCTCCTGGACCGAGGCACAGACTACGCAGTATTTT.

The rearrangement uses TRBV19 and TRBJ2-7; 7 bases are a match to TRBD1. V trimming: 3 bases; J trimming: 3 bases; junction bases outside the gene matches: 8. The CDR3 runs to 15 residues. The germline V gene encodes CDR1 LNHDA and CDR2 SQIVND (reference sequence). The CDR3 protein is CASSIGPGGHYEQYF. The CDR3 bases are TGTGCCAGTAGTATTGGGCCAGGGGGACACTACGAGCAGTACTTC. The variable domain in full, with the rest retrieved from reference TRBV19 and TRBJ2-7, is DGGITQSPKYLFRKEGQNVTLSCEQNLNHDAMYWYRQDPGQGLRLIYYSQIVNDFQKGDIAEGYSVSREKKESFPLTVTSAQKNPTAFYLCASSIGPGGHYEQYFGPGTRLTVT.